The T cell receptor beta chain under discussion was sequenced for a study of regulatory T cells in long-lasting Graves disease. Time point in this sample: newly diagnosed GD, antithyroid drugs for less than 3 months. From RNA extracted from PBMCs, the TCR library was made. This clonotype turned up a few times. Both iRepertoire HTBI primers and Arm-PCR of CDR3 regions were used to build the TCR beta libraries. A single record per CDR3 protein comes from TCRdb applying MiXCR to the multiplex PCR reads. The sample includes roughly 500,000 distinct CDR3 sequences, approximately 12% of them seen just once. Germline lookup yields CDR1 MNHEY and CDR2 SMNVEV (reference sequence). V trimming: 6 bases; J trimming: 1 base; junction bases outside the gene matches: 2. The CDR3 has 14 residues. These data also formed part of another study, on T cells in Graves' hyperthyroidism and ophthalmopathy. This second study notes: The HTBI primer set drove a first-round RT-PCR of the TCR CDR3.

The sequence was obtained from a woman aged 25 to 45 with Graves disease. This chain uses TRBV27 with TRBJ2-2; 7 bases map to TRBD1. The sample here was peripheral blood mononuclear cells (PBMCs), taken at new diagnosis, from a patient treated with antithyroid drugs. CDR3 sequence reads: CASRGDRNTGELFF. For the CDR3, the DNA is TGTGCCAGCAGAGGGGACAGGAACACCGGGGAGCTGTTTTTT.